This TCR beta chain was captured by sequencing in a study of blood T cell repertoires in COVID-19. The wider study: Samples came from the United States, Italy and Spain, spanning acute and convalescent COVID-19. The analysed material was cDNA or gDNA that came from T cells, B-cell-depleted T cells, or PBMCs.

Original data processing: By means of reference gene primer amplification, nucleated cell counts were estimated. The assay was immunoSEQ multiplex PCR, and TCRdb's table has in-frame clones only and misses some. The D gene and trimming were derived from the DNA, and the V and J assignments and clone size from that table. The profile shows roughly 100,000 clones, 70% to 90% of them singletons. Sequenced material: peripheral blood. This TCR derives from a man aged 45 to 65 in a cohort sampled during active COVID-19.

In nucleotides, the CDR3 is TGTGCCAGCAGGGCCGGCGGGGAAGAGACCCAGTACTTC. Translated, it gives CASRAGGEETQYF. The chain uses TRBV11-3 and TRBJ2-5; tentative D call: TRBD2 (6 bases). V lost 6 bases and J 3 bases, leaving 11 bases between the germline ends. Germline V CDR1 and CDR2: SGHNT, YENEEA. This CDR3 comprises 13 residues. The entire variable domain, with the rest obtained from reference TRBV11-3 and TRBJ2-5, is as follows: EAGVVQSPRYKIIEKKQPVAFWCNPISGHNTLYWYLQNLGQGPELLIRYENEEAVDDSQLPKDRFSAERLKGVDSTLKIQPAELGDSAVYLCASRAGGEETQYFGPGTRLLVL.